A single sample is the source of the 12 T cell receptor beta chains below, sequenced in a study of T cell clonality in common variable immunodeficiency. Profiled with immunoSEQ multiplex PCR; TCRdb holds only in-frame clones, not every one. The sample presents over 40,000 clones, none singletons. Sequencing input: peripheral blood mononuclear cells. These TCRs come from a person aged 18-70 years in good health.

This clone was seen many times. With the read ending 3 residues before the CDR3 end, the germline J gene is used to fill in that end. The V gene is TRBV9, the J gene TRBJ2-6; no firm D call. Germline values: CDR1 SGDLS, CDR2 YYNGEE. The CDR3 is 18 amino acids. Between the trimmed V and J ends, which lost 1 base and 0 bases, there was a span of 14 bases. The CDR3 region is CASSVSWSPGSGANVLTF. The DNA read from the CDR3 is TGTGCCAGCAGCGTAAGTTGGAGTCCGGGCTCTGGGGCCAACGTC.

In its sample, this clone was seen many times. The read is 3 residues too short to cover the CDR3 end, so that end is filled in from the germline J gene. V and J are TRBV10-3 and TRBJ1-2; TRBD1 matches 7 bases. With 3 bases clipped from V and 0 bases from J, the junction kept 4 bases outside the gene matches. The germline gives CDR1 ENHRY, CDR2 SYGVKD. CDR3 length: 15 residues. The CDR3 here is CAISDQGVANYGYTF. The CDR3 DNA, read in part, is TGTGCCATCAGTGATCAGGGGGTAGCTAACTATGGC.

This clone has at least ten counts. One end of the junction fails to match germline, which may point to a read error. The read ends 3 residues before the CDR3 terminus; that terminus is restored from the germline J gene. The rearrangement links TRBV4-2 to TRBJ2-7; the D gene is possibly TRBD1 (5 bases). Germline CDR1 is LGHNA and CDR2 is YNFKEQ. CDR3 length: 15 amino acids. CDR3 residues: CASSQEAGPSYEQYF. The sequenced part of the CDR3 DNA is TGCGCCAGCAGCCAAGAGGCAGGGCCCTCCTACGAG.

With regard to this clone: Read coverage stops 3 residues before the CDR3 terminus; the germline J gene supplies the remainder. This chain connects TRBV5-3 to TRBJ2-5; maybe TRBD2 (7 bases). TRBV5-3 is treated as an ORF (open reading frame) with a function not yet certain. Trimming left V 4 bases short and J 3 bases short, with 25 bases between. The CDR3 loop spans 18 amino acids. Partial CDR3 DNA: TGTGCCAGAAGCGCGGCGAAACCTTGGGGGGGGCTAGAAGAGACC. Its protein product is CARSAAKPWGGLEET. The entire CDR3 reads CARSAAKPWGGLEETQYF.

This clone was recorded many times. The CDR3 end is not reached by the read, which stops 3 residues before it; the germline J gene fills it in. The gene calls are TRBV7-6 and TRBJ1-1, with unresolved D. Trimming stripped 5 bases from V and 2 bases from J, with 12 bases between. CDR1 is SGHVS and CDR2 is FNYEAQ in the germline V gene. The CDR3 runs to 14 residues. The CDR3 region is CASSNLQENTEAFF. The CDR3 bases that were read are TGTGCCAGCAGCAACCTTCAGGAAAACACTGAA. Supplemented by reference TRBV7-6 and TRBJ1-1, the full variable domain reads GAGVSQSPRYKVTKRGQDVALRCDPISGHVSLYWYRQALGQGPEFLTYFNYEAQQDKSGLPNDRFSAERPEGSISTLTIQRTEQRDSAMYRCASSNLQENTEAFFGQGTRLTVV.

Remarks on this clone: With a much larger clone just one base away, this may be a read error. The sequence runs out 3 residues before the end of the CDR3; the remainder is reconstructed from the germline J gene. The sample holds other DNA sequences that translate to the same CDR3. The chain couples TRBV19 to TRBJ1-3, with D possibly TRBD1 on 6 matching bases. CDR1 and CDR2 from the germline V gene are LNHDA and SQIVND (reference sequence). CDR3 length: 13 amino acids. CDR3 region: CASSKGLRDTIYF. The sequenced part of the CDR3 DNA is TGTGCCAGTAGTAAGGGGCTCCGGGACACA.

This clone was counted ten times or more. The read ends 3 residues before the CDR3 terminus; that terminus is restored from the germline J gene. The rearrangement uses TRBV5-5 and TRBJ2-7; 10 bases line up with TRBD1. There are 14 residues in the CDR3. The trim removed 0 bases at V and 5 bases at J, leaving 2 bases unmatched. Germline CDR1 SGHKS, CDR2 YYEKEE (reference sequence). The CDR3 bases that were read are TGTGCCAGCAGCTTGGGACAGGGGGCTGACGAG. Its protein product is CASSLGQGADE. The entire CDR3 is CASSLGQGADEQYF.

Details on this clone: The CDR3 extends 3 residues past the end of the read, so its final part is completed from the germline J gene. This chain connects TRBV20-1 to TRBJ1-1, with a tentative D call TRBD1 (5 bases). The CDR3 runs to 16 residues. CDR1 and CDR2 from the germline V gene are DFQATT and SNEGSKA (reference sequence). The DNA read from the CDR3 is TGCAGTGCTAGAGATCGGTCAGGCCTGGGTTATAGGGGA. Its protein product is CSARDRSGLGYRG. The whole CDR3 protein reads CSARDRSGLGYRGAFF.

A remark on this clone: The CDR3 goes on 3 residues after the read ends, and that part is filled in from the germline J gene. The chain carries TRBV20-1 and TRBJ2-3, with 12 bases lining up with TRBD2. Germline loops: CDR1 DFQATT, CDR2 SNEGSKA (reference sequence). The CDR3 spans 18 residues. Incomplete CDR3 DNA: TGCAGTGCTAGGGCCCCCGGAGGGACTAGCGGGTATCGAGAGACG. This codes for CSARAPGGTSGYRET. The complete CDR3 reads CSARAPGGTSGYRETQYF.

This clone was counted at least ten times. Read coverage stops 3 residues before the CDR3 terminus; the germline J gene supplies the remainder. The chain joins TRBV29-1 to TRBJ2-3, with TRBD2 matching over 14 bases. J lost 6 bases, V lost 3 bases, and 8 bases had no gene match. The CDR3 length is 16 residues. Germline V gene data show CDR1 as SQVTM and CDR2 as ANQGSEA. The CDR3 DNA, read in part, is TGCAGCGTTGAGGCGACTAGCGGGGGGGTCCGGGATACG. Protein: CSVEATSGGVRDT. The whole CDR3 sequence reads CSVEATSGGVRDTQYF.

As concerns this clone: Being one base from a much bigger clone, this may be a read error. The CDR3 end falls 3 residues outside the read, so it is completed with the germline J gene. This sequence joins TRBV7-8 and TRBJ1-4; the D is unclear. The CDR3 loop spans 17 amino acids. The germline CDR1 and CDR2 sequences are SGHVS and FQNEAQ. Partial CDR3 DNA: TGTGCCAGCAGCTTAGTGAGGGCCGCGTATTTTAATTCACCA. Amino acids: CASSLVRAAYFNSP. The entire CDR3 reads CASSLVRAAYFNSPLFF.

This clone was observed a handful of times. Partial CDR3 DNA: TGTGCCAGCTCGCGGACAGGGGTGGGCACTGAA. Amino acid sequence: CASSRTGVGTE. The CDR3 in full is CASSRTGVGTEAFF. This sequence joins TRBV18 and TRBJ1-1; 9 nucleotides line up with TRBD1. The read falls 3 residues short of the CDR3 end, and the missing part is taken from the germline J gene. Germline CDR1 KGHSH, CDR2 LQKENI. This CDR3 has 14 amino acids. The ends lost 6 bases at V and 4 bases at J; junction bases unmatched: 6. Complete variable domain (other parts from reference TRBV18 and TRBJ1-1): NAGVMQNPRHLVRRRGQEARLRCSPMKGHSHVYWYRQLPEEGLKFMVYLQKENIIDESGMPKERFSAEFPKEGPSILRIQQVVRGDSAAYFCASSRTGVGTEAFFGQGTRLTVV.